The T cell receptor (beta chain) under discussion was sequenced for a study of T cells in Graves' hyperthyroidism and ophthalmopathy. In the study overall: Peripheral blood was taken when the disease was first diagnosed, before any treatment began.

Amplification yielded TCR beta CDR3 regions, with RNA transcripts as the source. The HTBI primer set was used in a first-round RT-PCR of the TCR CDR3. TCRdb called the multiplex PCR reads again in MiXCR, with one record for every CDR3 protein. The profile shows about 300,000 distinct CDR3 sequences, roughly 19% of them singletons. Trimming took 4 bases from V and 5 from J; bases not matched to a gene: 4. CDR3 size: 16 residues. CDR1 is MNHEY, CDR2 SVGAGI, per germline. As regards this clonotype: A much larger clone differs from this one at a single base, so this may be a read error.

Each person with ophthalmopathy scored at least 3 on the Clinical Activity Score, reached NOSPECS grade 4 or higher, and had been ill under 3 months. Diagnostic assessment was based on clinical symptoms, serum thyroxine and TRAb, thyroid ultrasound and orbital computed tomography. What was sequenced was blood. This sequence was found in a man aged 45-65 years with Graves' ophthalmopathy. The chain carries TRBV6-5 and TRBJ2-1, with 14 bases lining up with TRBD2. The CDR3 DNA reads TGTGCCAGCAGTTTCGGGACTAGCGGGGGTAACAATGAGCAGTTCTTC. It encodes CASSFGTSGGNNEQFF.